The clone carrying this T cell receptor (beta chain) was detected ten times or more. Its target is not known. Trimming removed 4 bases from V and 6 bases from J, with 21 bases in between. This CDR3 has 16 residues. Germline CDR1 is SNHLY and CDR2 is FYNNEI. The TCRbeta library incorporated unique molecular identifiers. TCRdb used MiXCR to reprocess the PCR reads, holding one entry per CDR3 protein. The table lists hundreds of thousands of distinct CDR3 sequences, under 12% of them singletons, with roughly 2% in the top ten. These data come from a study of T-cell reconstitution after alpha-beta-depleted transplantation in children. General study results and limits: Surviving recipient T cells and intrathymic progenitors accounted for some patients' high TCRbeta diversity at day 60. T-cell numbers and diversity, one year after transplant, stemmed largely from T cells that were newly produced. Where alpha-beta T cells came from about two months after transplant was reportedly several hundred expanded graft clones.

The material was PBMCs, obtained before TCRalphabeta/CD19-depleted stem cell transplant. This TCR derives from a child aged 2 to 9 with inherited bone marrow failure, due to receive a stem cell transplant. This chain connects TRBV2 to TRBJ1-1, with a possible D match to TRBD1 (5 bases). The CDR3 spells CASSGAGRTPNPEAFF. CDR3 sequence (DNA): TGTGCCAGCAGTGGGGCAGGGCGGACGCCAAATCCTGAAGCTTTCTTT.